The 5 T cell receptor beta chains below were found in one sample sequenced in a study of blood T cell repertoires in COVID-19. Profiling relied on immunoSEQ multiplex PCR, and the TCRdb table lists in-frame clones only, not all of them. This table has roughly 250,000 clones, approximately 88% appearing once. Material for sequencing was peripheral blood. The origin of the receptors is a woman in her thirties with acute or convalescent COVID-19.

Only a few counts were recorded for this clone. V is TRBV19 and J is TRBJ1-6; maybe TRBD1 (5 bases). Germline V gives CDR1 LNHDA, CDR2 SQIVND (reference sequence). The V and J ends lost 7 bases and 5 bases respectively, with 15 bases between them. The CDR3 is 15 residues long. CDR3 bases: TGTGCCAGTACGGAGAGACAGTTTAATAATTCACCCCTCCACTTT. Protein sequence: CASTERQFNNSPLHF. Supplemented by reference TRBV19 and TRBJ1-6, the full variable domain reads DGGITQSPKYLFRKEGQNVTLSCEQNLNHDAMYWYRQDPGQGLRLIYYSQIVNDFQKGDIAEGYSVSREKKESFPLTVTSAQKNPTAFYLCASTERQFNNSPLHFGNGTRLTVT.

DNA of the CDR3: TGTGCCAGCAGCCGTCGGGGTGTGGCAACTAATGAAAAACTGTTTTTT. Amino acid sequence: CASSRRGVATNEKLFF. V and J are TRBV9 and TRBJ1-4; the D is unclear. The length of the CDR3 is 16 residues. V dropped 4 bases and J dropped 0 bases, with 13 bases sitting between them. Germline values: CDR1 SGDLS, CDR2 YYNGEE.

V usage is TRBV5-1 and J usage is TRBJ2-1; the match to TRBD2 covers 11 bases. CDR1 is SGHRS and CDR2 is YFSETQ in the germline V gene. V gave up 2 bases and J gave up 4 bases; unmatched junction bases: 8. The CDR3 has 17 residues. The DNA of the CDR3 is TGCGCCAGCAGCTTCGGGACTAGCGGAAGTAAGTACAATGAGCAGTTCTTC. Translation gives CASSFGTSGSKYNEQFF.

The table lists this clone with a few counts. The chain has TRBV5-8 and TRBJ2-2, with a possible D match to TRBD2 (6 bases). Trimming shortened V by 2 bases and J by 7 bases, and 21 bases separated the two germline ends. This CDR3 is 17 amino acids long. Germline V gene lookup returns CDR1 SGHTS and CDR2 YDEGEE. As DNA, the CDR3 is TGTGCCAGCAGCTTTCCCCTAACGGGAGAATATGGCGGGGAGCTGTTTTTT. Protein: CASSFPLTGEYGGELFF. The full variable domain, its missing parts supplied by reference TRBV5-8 and TRBJ2-2, is EAGVTQSPTHLIKTRGQQATLRCSPISGHTSVYWYQQALGLGLQFLLWYDEGEERNRGNFPPRFSGRQFPNYSSELNVNALELEDSALYLCASSFPLTGEYGGELFFGEGSRLTVL.

V usage is TRBV6-5 and J usage is TRBJ2-2; a weak D match, TRBD2 (6 bases). CDR1 and CDR2 from the germline V gene are MNHEY and SVGAGI. Trimming took 7 bases from V and 1 from J, leaving 13 bases between them. This CDR3 has 15 residues. The DNA for the CDR3 is TGTGCCAGCACCTCGGGAGTTAAGAACACCGGGGAGCTGTTTTTT. Translation gives CASTSGVKNTGELFF.